One T cell receptor beta chain is described in this entry. These data belong to a study of control samples from healthy donors and cancer patients. Produced via immunoSEQ multiplex PCR; TCRdb's table is partial and in-frame only. The table includes 150,000 or so clones, about 94% detected once. The TCR originated in a woman aged 40 to 50 in good health. Sequencing input: blood.

The CDR3 DNA reads TGTGCCAGCAGCCAAGTTTCAGGGGGGAATTCACCCCTCCACTTT. This codes for CASSQVSGGNSPLHF. The chain combines TRBV3-1 (or the pseudogene TRBV3-2) with TRBJ1-6; 7 bases match TRBD1. Trimming took 1 base from V and 7 from J; bases not matched to a gene: 4. CDR3 length: 15 amino acids. Germline CDR1 LGHDT, CDR2 YNNKEL (reference sequence).